This is a list of T cell receptor beta chains from one sample in a study of lymphopenia after photon versus proton radiotherapy. Sequencing was performed with immunoSEQ multiplex PCR; in TCRdb, only in-frame clones are kept and a portion is missing. There are 20,000 to 25,000 clones in the sample; around 90% occur only once, and roughly 9.6% lies in the top ten. Sequenced here: peripheral blood, sampled from a patient treated with proton-based radiotherapy. All receptors come from a woman in her 70s with pancreatic cancer. Some clones in this sample may be carry-over from other donors' samples. The CDR3 runs from the conserved cysteine through the conserved F or W. Fields, in order: J gene, D gene, V gene, clone size, CDR3 protein, CDR3 DNA. D genes are given only for firm matches. Rows give clone size only sometimes, using once, few, many, or a class for an expanded clone.

>TRBJ2-1|.|TRBV29-1|.
CSVLPGTLNEQFF
TGCAGCGTTCTTCCGGGAACGCTGAATGAGCAGTTCTTC
>TRBJ2-7|.|TRBV9|.
CASSPRGDGSHEQHF
TGTGCCAGCAGCCCTAGGGGGGACGGCTCCCACGAGCAGCACTTC
>TRBJ1-2|TRBD1|TRBV6-5|.
CASSRSGGGYGYTF
TGTGCCAGCAGCCGATCAGGGGGCGGGTATGGCTACACCTTC
>TRBJ1-2|TRBD1|TRBV4-1|.
CASSQGTGSGYGYTF
TGCGCCAGCAGCCAAGGGACAGGCTCCGGCTATGGCTACACCTTC
>TRBJ2-6|.|TRBV11-1|.
CASSLRGSGANVLTF
TGTGCCAGCAGCCTGAGGGGCTCTGGGGCCAACGTCCTGACTTTC
>TRBJ1-1|TRBD1|TRBV10-1|.
CASSDGGARTGGKGAEAFF
TGCGCCAGCAGTGACGGAGGTGCCCGGACAGGCGGCAAGGGGGCCGAAGCTTTCTTT
>TRBJ2-3|.|TRBV5-6|.
CASSLGQITDTQYF
TGTGCCAGCAGTTTGGGGCAGATCACAGATACGCAGTATTTT
>TRBJ2-1|.|TRBV10-2|.
CASSPGRGAYNEQFF
TGCGCCAGCAGCCCGGGGAGGGGGGCCTACAATGAGCAGTTCTTC
>TRBJ2-7|.|TRBV7-8|.
CASSVRGTAYEQYF
TGTGCCAGCAGCGTCCGGGGGACCGCCTACGAGCAGTACTTC
>TRBJ2-3|.|TRBV27|.
CASSLISGTDTQYF
TGTGCCAGCAGTCTAATTAGCGGCACAGATACGCAGTATTTT
>TRBJ2-5|.|TRBV14|.
CASSENRVETQYF
TGTGCCAGCAGCGAAAACAGGGTTGAGACCCAGTACTTC
>TRBJ2-5|.|TRBV30|.
CAWSWVEETQYF
TGTGCCTGGAGTTGGGTAGAAGAGACCCAGTACTTC
>TRBJ2-1|TRBD2|TRBV7-8|.
CASSLAGGRWNEQFF
TGTGCCAGCAGCTTAGCGGGAGGGCGTTGGAATGAGCAGTTCTTC
>TRBJ2-3|TRBD2|TRBV5-6|.
CASSFVSSGSTDTQYF
TGTGCCAGCAGCTTTGTTTCTAGCGGGAGCACAGATACGCAGTATTTT
>TRBJ2-1|TRBD2|TRBV4-1|.
CASSQGRVGRPHNEQFF
TGCGCCAGCAGCCAAGGGCGGGTCGGGAGGCCCCACAATGAGCAGTTCTTC
>TRBJ2-5|TRBD1|TRBV6-1|.
CASSEATGGQETQYF
TGTGCCAGCAGTGAGGCTACAGGGGGTCAAGAGACCCAGTACTTC
>TRBJ1-4|.|TRBV10-3|.
CAISESGGVTNEKLFF
TGTGCCATCAGTGAGAGTGGGGGAGTTACTAATGAAAAACTGTTTTTT
>TRBJ2-1|TRBD2|TRBV4-1|.
CASSQPLLAGGTNEQFF
TGCGCCAGCAGCCAACCCTTACTAGCGGGAGGAACAAATGAGCAGTTCTTC
>TRBJ2-1|TRBD2|TRBV4-1|once
CASSQPQKGRTSRNNEQFF
TGCGCCAGCAGCCAGCCTCAAAAAGGGAGGACTAGCCGTAACAATGAGCAGTTCTTC
>TRBJ1-1|.|TRBV19|few
CASRDNVEAFF
TGTGCCAGCCGGGACAACGTAGAAGCTTTCTTT
>TRBJ1-2|.|TRBV6-6|.
CASSYHSRNYGYTF
TGTGCCAGCAGTTACCATAGTAGGAACTATGGCTACACCTTC
>TRBJ2-1|TRBD2|TRBV19|.
CASSLAGSSYNEQFF
TGTGCCAGTAGCTTAGCGGGAAGCTCCTACAATGAGCAGTTCTTC
>TRBJ2-1|TRBD2|TRBV5-1|.
CASSLRAGDYNEQFF
TGCGCCAGCAGCTTGAGAGCGGGAGACTACAATGAGCAGTTCTTC
>TRBJ2-1|.|TRBV19|.
CASSITKTVVYNEQFF
TGTGCCAGTAGTATTACTAAAACGGTTGTCTACAATGAGCAGTTCTTC
>TRBJ1-1|TRBD1|TRBV6-6|.
CASRYTGGNTEAFF
TGTGCCAGCAGATATACAGGGGGCAACACTGAAGCTTTCTTT
>TRBJ2-7|.|TRBV6-6|.
CASMTPDSSPAYEQYF
TGTGCCAGCATGACTCCGGACTCTTCCCCAGCCTACGAGCAGTACTTC
>TRBJ2-7|TRBD1|TRBV11-2|.
CASRIRTGRYEQYF
TGTGCCAGCAGGATCCGGACAGGCCGCTACGAGCAGTACTTC
>TRBJ2-1|.|TRBV19|.
CASRGVSAYNEQFF
TGTGCCAGTAGGGGGGTATCAGCCTACAATGAGCAGTTCTTC
>TRBJ2-3|TRBD2|TRBV5-4|.
CASSPGTIVTLTDTQYF
TGTGCCAGCAGCCCCGGGACTATCGTAACACTAACAGATACGCAGTATTTT
>TRBJ2-1|TRBD1|TRBV29-1|.
CSVTGVESLSYNEQFF
TGCAGCGTGACAGGGGTCGAGTCCCTTTCCTACAATGAGCAGTTCTTC
>TRBJ1-2|TRBD1|TRBV5-1|.
CASSLTAGGAGLYGYTF
TGCGCCAGCAGCTTGACCGCAGGGGGTGCAGGGTTGTATGGCTACACCTTC
>TRBJ1-2|.|TRBV7-8|.
CASSLAGRERYTF
TGTGCCAGCAGCTTAGCGGGGAGGGAGCGCTACACCTTC
>TRBJ2-3|TRBD2|TRBV7-2|.
CASSRSMTSGRGDTQYF
TGTGCCAGCAGCCGTTCGATGACTAGCGGGAGAGGAGATACGCAGTATTTT
>TRBJ2-3|TRBD2|TRBV2|.
CASKRASGVTDTQYF
TGTGCCAGCAAAAGGGCTAGCGGCGTCACAGATACGCAGTATTTT
>TRBJ2-4|TRBD2|TRBV5-1|.
CASSPGGLAKNIQYF
TGCGCCAGCAGCCCGGGGGGGTTAGCCAAAAACATTCAGTACTTC
>TRBJ1-3|.|TRBV18|.
CASSPEGLYGNTIYF
TGTGCCAGCTCACCAGAGGGGCTATATGGAAACACCATATATTTT
>TRBJ2-1|.|TRBV19|.
CASSSSGASYNEQFF
TGTGCCAGTAGCTCATCCGGGGCCTCCTACAATGAGCAGTTCTTC
>TRBJ1-1|.|TRBV10-3|.
CAISESTMRKNTEAFF
TGTGCCATCAGTGAGTCCACGATGCGCAAAAACACTGAAGCTTTCTTT
>TRBJ1-3|TRBD1|TRBV5-1|.
CASSPGGSSGNTIYF
TGCGCCAGCAGCCCAGGGGGGAGCTCTGGAAACACCATATATTTT
>TRBJ2-1|TRBD2|TRBV2|.
CASSFRGLESLRQFF
TGTGCCAGCAGTTTTCGGGGACTAGAAAGTCTTCGGCAGTTCTTC
>TRBJ1-4|.|TRBV2|.
CASSEWQGATNEKLFF
TGTGCCAGCAGTGAATGGCAGGGTGCAACTAATGAAAAACTGTTTTTT
>TRBJ1-2|.|TRBV6-5|.
CASRRRDTFYGYTF
TGTGCCAGCAGGCGAAGGGACACCTTCTATGGCTACACCTTC
>TRBJ1-1|TRBD1|TRBV6-4|.
CASSSIQGASAFF
TGTGCCAGCAGTTCGATACAGGGGGCCTCGGCTTTCTTT
>TRBJ1-2|TRBD1|TRBV9|.
CASSVAGTDQDYGYTF
TGTGCCAGCAGCGTAGCTGGGACAGATCAAGACTATGGCTACACCTTT
>TRBJ2-5|TRBD1|TRBV5-8|once
CASSSGWDRAETQYF
TGTGCCAGCAGCTCAGGTTGGGACAGGGCGGAGACCCAGTACTTC
>TRBJ2-5|TRBD1|TRBV19|.
CASSSSGTGGQETQYF
TGTGCCAGTAGTAGTTCCGGGACAGGGGGCCAAGAGACCCAGTACTTC